This TCR beta chain stems from a study of a mutant IDH1 vaccine in newly diagnosed glioma. Time point given: week 47, end of study. The vaccine gave 300 ug of a 20-mer mutant IDH1 peptide subcutaneously per dose. Method: immunoSEQ multiplex PCR; TCRdb's copy keeps in-frame clones and lacks some. Among some 87,000 clones listed, over 75% were seen once. The V gene's germline CDR1 is MNHNY and CDR2 SVGAGI (reference sequence). This CDR3 is built from 13 residues. The V segment lost 7 bases and the J segment 4 bases; nucleotides outside the gene matches: 7. As to this clone: The antigen remains undetermined.

The chain links TRBV6-6 to TRBJ2-7, with 7 bases aligning to TRBD1. The clonotype originates from a man aged 35-49 years with glioma. The material was PBMCs, obtained from a glioma patient whose treatment included an IDH1 peptide vaccine. CDR3 region: CASNNRGKYEQYF. CDR3 nucleotide sequence: TGTGCCAGCAATAACAGGGGAAAATACGAGCAGTACTTC.